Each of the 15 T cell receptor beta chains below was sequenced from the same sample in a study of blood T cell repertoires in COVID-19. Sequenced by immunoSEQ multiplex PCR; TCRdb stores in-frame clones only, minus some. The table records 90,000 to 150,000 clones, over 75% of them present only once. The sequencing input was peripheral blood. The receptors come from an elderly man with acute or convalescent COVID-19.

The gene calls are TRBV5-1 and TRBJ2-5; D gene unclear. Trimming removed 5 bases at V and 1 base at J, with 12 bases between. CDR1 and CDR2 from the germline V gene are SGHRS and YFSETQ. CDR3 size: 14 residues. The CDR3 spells CASRGARSQETQYF. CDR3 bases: TGCGCCAGCAGGGGCGCTCGGTCCCAAGAGACCCAGTACTTC.

CDR3 loop: CASNQGTNEKLFF. CDR3 nucleotide sequence: TGTGCCAGCAATCAGGGTACAAATGAAAAACTGTTTTTT. The chain employs TRBV9 and TRBJ1-4, with TRBD1 as a possible D gene (5 bases). V shed 6 bases and J shed 5 bases, with 11 bases lying between them. This CDR3 has 13 amino acids. The germline CDR1 and CDR2 sequences are SGDLS and YYNGEE.

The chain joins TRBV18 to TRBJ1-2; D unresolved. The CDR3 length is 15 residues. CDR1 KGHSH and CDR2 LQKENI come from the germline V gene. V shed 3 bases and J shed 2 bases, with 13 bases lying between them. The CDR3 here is CASSPLLGGNYGYTF. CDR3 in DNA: TGTGCCAGCTCACCTTTACTAGGAGGGAACTATGGCTACACCTTC.

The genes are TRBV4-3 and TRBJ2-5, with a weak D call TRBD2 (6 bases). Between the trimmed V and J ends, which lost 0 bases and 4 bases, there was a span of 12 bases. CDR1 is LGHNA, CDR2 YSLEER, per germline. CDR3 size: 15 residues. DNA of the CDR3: TGCGCCAGCAGCCAAGATTCGGGGGTGGGAGAGACCCAGTACTTC. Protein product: CASSQDSGVGETQYF.

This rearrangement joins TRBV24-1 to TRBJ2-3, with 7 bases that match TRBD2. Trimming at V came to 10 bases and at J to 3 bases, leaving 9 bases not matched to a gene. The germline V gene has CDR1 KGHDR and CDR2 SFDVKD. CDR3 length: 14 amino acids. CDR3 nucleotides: TGTGCCACAGCGGTGACGGGAGGTACAGATACGCAGTATTTT. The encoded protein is CATAVTGGTDTQYF.

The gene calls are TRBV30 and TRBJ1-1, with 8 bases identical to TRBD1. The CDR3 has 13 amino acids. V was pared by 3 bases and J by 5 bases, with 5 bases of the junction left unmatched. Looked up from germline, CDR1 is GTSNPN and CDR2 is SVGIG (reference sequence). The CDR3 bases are TGTGCCTGGAGCAGGGGGCGGGAGACTGAAGCTTTCTTT. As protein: CAWSRGRETEAFF.

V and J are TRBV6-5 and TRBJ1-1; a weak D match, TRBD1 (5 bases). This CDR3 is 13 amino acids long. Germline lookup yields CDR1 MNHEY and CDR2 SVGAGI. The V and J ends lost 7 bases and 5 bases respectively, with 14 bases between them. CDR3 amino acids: CASNSRDRTEAFF. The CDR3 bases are TGTGCCAGCAACAGTAGAGACAGAACTGAAGCTTTCTTT.

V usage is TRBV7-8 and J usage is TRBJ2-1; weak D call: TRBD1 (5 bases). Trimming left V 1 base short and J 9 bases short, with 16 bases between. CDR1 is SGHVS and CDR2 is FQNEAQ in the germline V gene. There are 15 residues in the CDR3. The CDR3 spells CASSLDELVQVEQFF. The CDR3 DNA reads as TGTGCCAGCAGCTTAGACGAGCTAGTACAGGTTGAGCAGTTCTTC.

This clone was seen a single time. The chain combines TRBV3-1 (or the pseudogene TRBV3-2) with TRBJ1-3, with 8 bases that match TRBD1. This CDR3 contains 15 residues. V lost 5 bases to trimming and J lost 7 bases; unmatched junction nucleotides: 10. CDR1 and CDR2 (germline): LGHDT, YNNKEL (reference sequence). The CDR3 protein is CASSVGQAIGNTIYF. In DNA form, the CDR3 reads TGTGCCAGCAGCGTGGGACAGGCGATCGGGAACACCATATATTTT.

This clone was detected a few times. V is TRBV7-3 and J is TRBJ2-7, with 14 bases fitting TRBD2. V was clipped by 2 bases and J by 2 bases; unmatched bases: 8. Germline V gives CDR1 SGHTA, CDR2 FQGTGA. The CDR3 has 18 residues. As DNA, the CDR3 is TGTGCCAGCAGCTTAGGGACTAGCGGGAGTACTTGGGCCTACGAGCAGTACTTC. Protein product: CASSLGTSGSTWAYEQYF.

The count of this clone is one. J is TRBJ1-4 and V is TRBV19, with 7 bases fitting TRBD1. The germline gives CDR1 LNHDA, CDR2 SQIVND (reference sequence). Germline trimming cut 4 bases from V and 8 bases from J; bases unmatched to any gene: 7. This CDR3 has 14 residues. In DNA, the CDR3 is TGTGCCAGTAGTAGTATAGGGGGCGAAGAAAAACTGTTTTTT. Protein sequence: CASSSIGGEEKLFF.

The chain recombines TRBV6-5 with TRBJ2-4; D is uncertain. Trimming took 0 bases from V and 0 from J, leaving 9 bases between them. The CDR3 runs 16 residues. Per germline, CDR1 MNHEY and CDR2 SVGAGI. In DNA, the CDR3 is TGTGCCAGCAGTTACTCACAGATACTAGCCAAAAACATTCAGTACTTC. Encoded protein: CASSYSQILAKNIQYF.

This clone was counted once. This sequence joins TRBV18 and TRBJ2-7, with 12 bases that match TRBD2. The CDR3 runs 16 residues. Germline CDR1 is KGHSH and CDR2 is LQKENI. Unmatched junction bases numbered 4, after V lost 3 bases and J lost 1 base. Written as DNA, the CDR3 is TGTGCCAGCTCACCGGGACTAGCGGGCCTTTCCTACGAGCAGTACTTC. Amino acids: CASSPGLAGLSYEQYF.

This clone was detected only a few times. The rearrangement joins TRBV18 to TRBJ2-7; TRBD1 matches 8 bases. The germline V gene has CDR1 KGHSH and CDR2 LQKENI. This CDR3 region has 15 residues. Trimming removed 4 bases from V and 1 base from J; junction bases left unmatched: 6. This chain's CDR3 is CASSLRDRNSYEQYF. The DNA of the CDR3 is TGTGCCAGCTCACTCCGGGACAGGAATTCCTACGAGCAGTACTTC. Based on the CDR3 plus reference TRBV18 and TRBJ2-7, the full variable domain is NAGVMQNPRHLVRRRGQEARLRCSPMKGHSHVYWYRQLPEEGLKFMVYLQKENIIDESGMPKERFSAEFPKEGPSILRIQQVVRGDSAAYFCASSLRDRNSYEQYFGPGTRLTVT.

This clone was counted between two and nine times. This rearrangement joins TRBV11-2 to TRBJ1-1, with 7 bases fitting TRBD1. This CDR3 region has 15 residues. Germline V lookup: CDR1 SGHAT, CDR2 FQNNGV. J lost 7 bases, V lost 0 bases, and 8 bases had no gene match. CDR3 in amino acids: CASSLDATGTREAFF. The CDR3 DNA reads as TGTGCCAGCAGCTTAGACGCGACAGGGACCCGTGAAGCTTTCTTT.